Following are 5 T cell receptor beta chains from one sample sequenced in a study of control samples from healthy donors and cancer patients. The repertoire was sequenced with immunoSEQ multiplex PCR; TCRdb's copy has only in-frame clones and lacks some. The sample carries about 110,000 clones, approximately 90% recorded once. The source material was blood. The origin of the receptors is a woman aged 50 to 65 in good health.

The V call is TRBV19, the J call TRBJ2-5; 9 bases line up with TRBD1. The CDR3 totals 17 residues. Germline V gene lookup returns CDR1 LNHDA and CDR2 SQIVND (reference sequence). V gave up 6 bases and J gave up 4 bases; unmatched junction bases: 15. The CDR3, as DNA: TGTGCCAGTAGCGGTTTGGGACAGGGTATTCCCATAGAGACCCAGTACTTC. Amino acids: CASSGLGQGIPIETQYF.

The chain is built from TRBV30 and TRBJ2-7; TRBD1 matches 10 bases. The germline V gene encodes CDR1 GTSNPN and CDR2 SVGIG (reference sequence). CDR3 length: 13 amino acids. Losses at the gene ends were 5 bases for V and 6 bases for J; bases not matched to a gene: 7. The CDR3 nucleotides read TGTGCCTGGGCCCGGGACAGGGGCACCGAGCAGTACGTC. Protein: CAWARDRGTEQYV.

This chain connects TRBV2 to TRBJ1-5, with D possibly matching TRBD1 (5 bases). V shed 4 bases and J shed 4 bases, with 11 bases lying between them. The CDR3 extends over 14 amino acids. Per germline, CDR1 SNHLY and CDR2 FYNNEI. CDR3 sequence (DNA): TGTGCCAGCAGTGTAGCTGGGGGTAATCAGCCCCAGCATTTT. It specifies CASSVAGGNQPQHF.

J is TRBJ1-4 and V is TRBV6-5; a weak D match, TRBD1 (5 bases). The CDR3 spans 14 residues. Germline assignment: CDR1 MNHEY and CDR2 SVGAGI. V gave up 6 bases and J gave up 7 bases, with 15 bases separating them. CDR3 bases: TGTGCCAGCAGGAGACAGACTTACACTGAAAAACTGTTTTTT. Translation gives CASRRQTYTEKLFF.

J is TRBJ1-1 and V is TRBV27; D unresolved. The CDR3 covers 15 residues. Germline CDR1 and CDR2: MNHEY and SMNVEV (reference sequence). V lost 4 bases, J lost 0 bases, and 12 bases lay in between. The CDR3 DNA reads TGTGCCAGCAGTTCCCTACTCGGAATGAACACTGAAGCTTTCTTT. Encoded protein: CASSSLLGMNTEAFF.